Listed below are T cell receptor beta chains from one sample, sequenced in a study of shared clonotypes between healthy human individuals. TCRdb keeps only in-frame clones here, not all; method: immunoSEQ multiplex PCR. This sample has over a million clones, with approximately 80% found just once. The sample consisted of memory CD4+ T cells from PBMCs. All receptors come from a man between 18 and 35 years old in good health. Some clones in this sample may be carry-over from other donors' samples. CDR3s include the opening cysteine and the closing phenylalanine or tryptophan. The D gene is left open where the match is weak. The listing skips clone size in some rows; elsewhere it reads once, few, many or a size class.

V,size,J,D,CDR3,DNA
TRBV20-1,NA,TRBJ2-5,NA,CSAQVQETQYF,TGCAGTGCTCAAGTTCAAGAGACCCAGTACTTC
TRBV11-2,NA,TRBJ2-1,TRBD2,CASSPVKLTSGRNEQFF,TGTGCCAGCAGCCCTGTCAAATTGACTAGCGGGAGGAATGAGCAGTTCTTC
TRBV9,NA,TRBJ1-1,NA,CASSGSTGNTEAFF,TGTGCCAGCAGCGGGAGCACGGGGAACACTGAAGCTTTCTTT
TRBV28,few,TRBJ2-1,TRBD2,CASSTLGLAAKGAYNEQFF,TGTGCCAGCAGTACCCTTGGACTAGCGGCGAAGGGGGCCTACAATGAGCAGTTCTTC
TRBV4-1,many,TRBJ2-1,NA,CASSQVGLEQFF,TGCGCCAGCAGCCAAGTAGGACTCGAGCAGTTCTTC
TRBV14,NA,TRBJ2-1,TRBD2,CASSPWPSGYNEQFF,TGTGCCAGCAGCCCGTGGCCTAGCGGTTACAATGAGCAGTTCTTC
TRBV7-3,NA,TRBJ2-1,NA,CASSFTGTFNEQFF,TGTGCCAGCAGCTTTACCGGGACGTTCAATGAGCAGTTCTTC
TRBV18,NA,TRBJ1-2,NA,CASSPLKGHYGYTF,TGTGCCAGCTCACCACTGAAGGGACACTATGGCTACACCTTC
TRBV28,NA,TRBJ1-1,NA,CASRRGGMNTEAFF,TGTGCCAGCAGAAGGGGCGGCATGAACACTGAAGCTTTCTTT
TRBV28,NA,TRBJ1-2,NA,CASSFSRRTSYGYTF,TGTGCCAGCAGTTTTAGCCGTAGGACAAGTTATGGCTACACCTTC
TRBV5-1,NA,TRBJ2-5,NA,CASSLNRDSREETQYF,TGCGCCAGCAGCCTGAACCGGGACTCGAGAGAAGAGACCCAGTACTTC
TRBV10-3,few,TRBJ1-2,NA,CAISADLNYGYTF,TGTGCCATCAGTGCGGATCTTAACTATGGCTACACCTTC
TRBV7-9,once,TRBJ2-3,NA,CASSLYTTDTQYF,TGTGCCAGCAGCTTATATACCACAGATACGCAGTATTTT
TRBV7-8,NA,TRBJ1-2,TRBD1,CASSLGGQEVTF,TGTGCCAGCAGCTTAGGGGGACAGGAGGTTACCTTC
TRBV5-1,NA,TRBJ2-5,TRBD2,CASSLGGTSGQETQYF,TGCGCCAGCAGCTTGGGGGGGACTAGCGGCCAAGAGACCCAGTACTTC
TRBV7-3,once,TRBJ2-7,TRBD1,CASSFGQGEFYEQYF,TGTGCCAGCAGCTTCGGACAGGGGGAGTTCTACGAGCAGTACTTC
TRBV7-3,once,TRBJ2-1,NA,CASSLGRGIYNEQFF,TGTGCCAGCAGCTTAGGGCGGGGAATCTACAATGAGCAGTTCTTC
TRBV9,NA,TRBJ2-5,NA,CASSVVGGYQETQYF,TGTGCCAGCAGCGTAGTCGGTGGGTACCAAGAGACCCAGTACTTC
TRBV25-1,NA,TRBJ2-7,NA,CASSGSGVTGEQYF,TGTGCCAGCAGTGGTTCGGGGGTAACTGGGGAGCAGTACTTC
TRBV29-1,NA,TRBJ2-5,NA,CSVTGMSQETQYF,TGCAGCGTGACGGGTATGAGCCAAGAGACCCAGTACTTC
TRBV28,once,TRBJ1-2,NA,CASTPTGSHYGYTF,TGTGCCAGCACTCCTACGGGATCTCACTATGGCTACACCTTC
TRBV6-5,NA,TRBJ1-1,TRBD1,CATSATGTGLETFF,TGTGCCACCAGCGCGACCGGGACAGGGCTAGAAACTTTCTTT
TRBV5-1,NA,TRBJ2-7,TRBD2,CASSFGTSGPYEQYF,TGCGCCAGCAGCTTCGGGACTAGCGGACCCTACGAGCAGTACTTC
TRBV9,NA,TRBJ2-5,NA,CASSPGTSGFFGETQYF,NA
TRBV7-9,NA,TRBJ2-5,NA,CASGLGSKETQYF,TGTGCCAGCGGACTGGGATCAAAAGAGACCCAGTACTTC
TRBV28,NA,TRBJ2-7,NA,CASSRERTEQYF,TGTGCCAGCAGTAGAGAGAGGACGGAGCAGTACTTC
TRBV11-2,NA,TRBJ2-5,NA,CASSLNSGGLETQYF,TGTGCCAGCAGCCTTAATTCTGGGGGGCTGGAGACCCAGTACTTC
TRBV5-5,many,TRBJ2-3,TRBD1,CASSGTGKWDTQYF,TGTGCCAGCAGCGGGACAGGGAAATGGGATACGCAGTATTTT
TRBV4-1,NA,TRBJ2-7,TRBD2,CASSQGLDPYEQYF,TGCGCCAGCAGCCAGGGACTAGACCCCTACGAGCAGTACTTC
TRBV7-8,NA,TRBJ1-1,TRBD1,CASSQRDRNTEAFF,TGTGCCAGCAGTCAAAGGGACAGGAACACTGAAGCTTTCTTT
TRBV5-6,once,TRBJ2-1,NA,CASSKTPLDEQFF,TGTGCCAGCAGCAAGACTCCCTTGGATGAGCAGTTCTTC
TRBV5-6,NA,TRBJ2-7,NA,CASSPNRDGHLYEQYF,TGTGCCAGCAGCCCAAACCGGGACGGCCACCTCTACGAGCAGTACTTC
TRBV2,NA,TRBJ2-7,NA,CASSGQYSSYEQYF,TGTGCCAGCAGTGGACAGTACAGCTCCTACGAGCAGTACTTC
TRBV27,NA,TRBJ1-1,NA,CASSLGMNTEAFF,TGTGCCAGCAGTTTAGGGATGAACACTGAAGCTTTCTTT
TRBV28,NA,TRBJ2-7,NA,CASGGGIPSLQQYF,TGTGCCAGCGGAGGGGGGATTCCCTCTTTGCAGCAGTACTTC
TRBV18,NA,TRBJ2-2,NA,CASSPIATGELFF,TGTGCCAGCTCCCCAATCGCCACCGGGGAGCTGTTTTTT
TRBV5-4,NA,TRBJ2-7,NA,CASTTRGADEQYF,TGTGCCAGCACCACCCGGGGAGCGGACGAGCAGTACTTC
TRBV19,NA,TRBJ1-2,TRBD1,CASSPKIRTGGYGYTF,TGTGCCAGTAGTCCGAAAATCCGGACAGGGGGCTATGGCTACACCTTC
TRBV30,many,TRBJ1-1,NA,CAWSRQANEAFF,TGTGCCTGGAGTAGACAGGCGAATGAAGCTTTCTTT